The present TCR beta chain was sequenced within a study of cytomegalovirus exposure and HLA in healthy donors. The PCR was carried out with 60 Vbeta primers and 13 Jbeta primers. Libraries were prepared by immunoSEQ multiplex PCR; TCRdb keeps only in-frame clonotypes and omits some of them. The sample contains some 170,000 clones, more than 65% of which appear only once. Study observations and caveats: A later analysis linked a missense variant in DCLRE1C to the trimming of TCR beta V and J genes.

Comments on this clone: Its antigen remains unidentified.

The CDR3 totals 16 residues. CDR1 is SGHDT, CDR2 YYEEEE, per germline. The V gene lost 0 bases and the J gene lost 0 bases, with 7 bases spanning the gap. This chain connects TRBV5-6 to TRBJ2-6, with D perhaps TRBD2 (6 bases). Sequenced sample: PBMCs. This TCR was sampled from a man younger than 35 in good health and CMV-seropositive. CDR3 DNA sequence: TGTGCCAGCAGCTTGGTAGCGGCCTCTGGGGCCAACGTCCTGACTTTC. Amino acids: CASSLVAASGANVLTF.